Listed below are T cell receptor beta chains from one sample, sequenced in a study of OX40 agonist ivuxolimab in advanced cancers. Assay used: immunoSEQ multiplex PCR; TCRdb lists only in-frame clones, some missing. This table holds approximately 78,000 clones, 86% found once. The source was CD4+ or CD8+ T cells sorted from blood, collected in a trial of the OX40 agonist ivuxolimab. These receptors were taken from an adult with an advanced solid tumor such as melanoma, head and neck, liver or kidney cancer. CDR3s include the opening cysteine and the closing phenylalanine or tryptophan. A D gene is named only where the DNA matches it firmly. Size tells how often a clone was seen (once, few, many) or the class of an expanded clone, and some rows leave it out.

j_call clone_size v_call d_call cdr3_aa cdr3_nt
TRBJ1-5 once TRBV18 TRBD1 CASSPTGQGVNQPQHF TGTGCCAGCTCTCCCACCGGACAGGGAGTCAATCAGCCCCAGCATTTT
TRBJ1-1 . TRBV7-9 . CASSLQGGTEAFF TGTGCCAGCAGCCTGCAAGGTGGGACTGAAGCTTTCTTT
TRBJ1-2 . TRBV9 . CASSSPRVRYGYTF TGTGCCAGCAGCTCCCCCAGGGTCCGGTATGGCTACACCTTC
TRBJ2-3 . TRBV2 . CASPDLGPGTDTQYF TGTGCCAGCCCCGACCTCGGACCAGGCACAGATACGCAGTATTTT
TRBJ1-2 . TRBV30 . CALWAFYGYTF TGTGCCCTCTGGGCTTTTTATGGCTACACCTTC
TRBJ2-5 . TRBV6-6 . CASSSEGRSQETQYF TGTGCCAGCAGTTCGGAAGGCAGGTCCCAAGAGACCCAGTACTTC
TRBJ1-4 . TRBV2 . CASSAQGNNEKLFF TGTGCCAGCAGTGCGCAGGGCAATAATGAAAAACTGTTTTTT
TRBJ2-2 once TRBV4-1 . CASSQAPLVVGELFF TGCGCCAGCAGCCAAGCTCCGCTAGTAGTCGGGGAGCTGTTTTTT
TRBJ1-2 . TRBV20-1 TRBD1 CSARDRAYTF TGCAGTGCTAGGGACAGGGCATACACCTTC
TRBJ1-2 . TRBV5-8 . CASSLGVSYGYTF TGTGCCAGCAGCCTGGGGGTCAGCTATGGCTACACCTTC
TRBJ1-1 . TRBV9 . CASSSGAEAFF TGTGCCAGCAGCTCAGGGGCAGAAGCTTTCTTT
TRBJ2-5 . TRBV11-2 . CASSLVGHQTQYF TGTGCCAGCAGCTTAGTCGGGCACCAGACCCAGTACTTC
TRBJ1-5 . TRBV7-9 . CASSLGEISNQPQHF TGTGCCAGCAGCTTAGGGGAGATTAGCAATCAGCCCCAGCATTTT
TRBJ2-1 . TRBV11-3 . CASSLSVAGTYNEQFF TGTGCCAGCAGCTTATCGGTTGCGGGGACGTACAATGAGCAGTTCTTC
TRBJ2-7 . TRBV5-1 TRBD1 CASSSGTGSYEQYF TGCGCCAGCAGCTCCGGGACAGGGTCCTACGAGCAGTACTTC
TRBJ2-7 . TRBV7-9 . CASSWGQAYEQYF TGTGCCAGCAGCTGGGGGCAGGCCTACGAGCAGTACTTC
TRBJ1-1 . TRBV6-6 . CASSSGGIGNTEAFF TGTGCCAGCAGTTCTGGGGGGATAGGGAACACTGAAGCTTTCTTT
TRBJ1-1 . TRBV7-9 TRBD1 CASSLFPHRGVTEAFF TGTGCCAGCAGCTTATTTCCACACAGGGGCGTGACTGAAGCTTTCTTT
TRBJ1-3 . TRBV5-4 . CASSRGMGITGNTIYF TGTGCCAGCTCCCGGGGGATGGGAATTACCGGAAACACCATATATTTT
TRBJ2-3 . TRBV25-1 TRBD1 CASSEYQAGTGADTQYF TGTGCCAGCAGTGAATATCAGGCCGGGACAGGGGCCGATACGCAGTATTTT
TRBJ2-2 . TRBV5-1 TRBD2 CASSLNARGAGELFF TGCGCCAGCAGCTTGAACGCCCGGGGGGCCGGGGAGCTGTTTTTT
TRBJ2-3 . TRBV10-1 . CASSERGTTDTQYF TGCGCCAGCAGTGAGAGGGGGACCACAGATACGCAGTATTTT
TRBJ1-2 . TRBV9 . CASSVGDSGGYGYTF TGTGCCAGCAGCGTAGGGGATTCGGGGGGCTATGGCTACACCTTC
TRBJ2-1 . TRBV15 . CATSRDRSSGHNEQFF TGTGCCACCAGCAGAGATCGGAGTAGCGGACACAATGAGCAGTTCTTC
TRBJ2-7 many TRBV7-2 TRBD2 CASRPLADSYEQYF TGTGCCAGCAGGCCACTAGCGGACTCCTACGAGCAGTACTTC
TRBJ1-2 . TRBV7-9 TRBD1 CASSPRGGALGYTF TGTGCCAGCAGCCCCCGAGGGGGCGCGTTAGGCTACACCTTC
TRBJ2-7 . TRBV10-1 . CASKSRQNGEQYF TGCGCCAGCAAATCCCGACAGAACGGCGAGCAGTACTTC
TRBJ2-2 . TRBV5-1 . CASSSGDGGELFF TGCGCCAGCAGCTCCGGTGATGGGGGGGAGCTGTTTTTT
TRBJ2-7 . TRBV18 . CASSPYVGRDEQYF TGTGCCAGCTCACCATATGTGGGCCGGGACGAGCAGTACTTC
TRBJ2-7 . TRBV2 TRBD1 CASRRTGSDEQYF TGTGCCAGCCGAAGGACAGGGAGCGACGAGCAGTACTTC
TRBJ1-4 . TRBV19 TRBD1 CASSTAQGSTTNEKLFF TGTGCCAGTAGCACTGCACAGGGGTCTACAACTAATGAAAAACTGTTTTTT
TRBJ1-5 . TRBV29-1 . CSVEGQSGQPQHF TGCAGCGTTGAGGGGCAATCGGGTCAGCCCCAGCATTTT
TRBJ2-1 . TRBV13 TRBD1 CASSSRQGNNEQFF TGTGCCAGCAGCTCACGACAGGGGAACAATGAGCAGTTCTTC
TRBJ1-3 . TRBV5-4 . CASSLVGTRGSGNTIYF TGTGCCAGCAGCTTGGTCGGGACACGGGGCTCTGGAAACACCATATATTTT
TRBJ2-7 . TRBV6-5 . CASSRTRTVIYEQYF TGTGCCAGCAGCCGGACTCGGACAGTGATCTACGAGCAGTACTTC
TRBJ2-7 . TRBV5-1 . CASSLAGLRFSSSYEQYF TGCGCCAGCAGCTTGGCCGGGCTACGATTTTCGAGCTCCTACGAGCAGTACTTC
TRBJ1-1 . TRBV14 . CASSKQGGTEAFF TGTGCCAGCAGTAAACAGGGAGGCACTGAAGCTTTCTTT
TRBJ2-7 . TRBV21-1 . CASSEDSRYEQYF TGTGCCAGCAGCGAGGACAGTCGCTACGAGCAGTACTTC
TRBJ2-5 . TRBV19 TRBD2 CASKLAGGPETQYF TGTGCCAGTAAGCTAGCGGGGGGGCCAGAGACCCAGTACTTC
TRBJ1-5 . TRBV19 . CAGGSNQPQHF TGTGCCGGGGGAAGCAATCAGCCCCAGCATTTT
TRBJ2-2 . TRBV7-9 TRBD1 CASSGWDRGPNTGELFF TGTGCCAGCAGCGGTTGGGACAGGGGACCGAACACCGGGGAGCTGTTTTTT
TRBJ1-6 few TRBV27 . CASSSGEGPPLHF TGTGCCAGCAGTTCCGGGGAGGGTCCACCCCTCCACTTT
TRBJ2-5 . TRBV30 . CAWSVRETQYF TGTGCCTGGAGTGTACGAGAGACCCAGTACTTC
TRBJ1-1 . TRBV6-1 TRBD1 CASRRQGLDTEAFF TGTGCCAGCAGAAGACAGGGCCTGGACACTGAAGCTTTCTTT
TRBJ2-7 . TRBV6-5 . CASSYGWSRGEQYF TGTGCCAGCAGTTACGGCTGGTCCAGGGGCGAGCAGTACTTC
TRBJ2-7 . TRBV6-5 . CASSYSGHYEQYF TGTGCCAGCAGTTACTCTGGGCACTACGAGCAGTACTTC
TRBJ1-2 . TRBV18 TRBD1 CASSPGTGGKDGYTF TGTGCCAGCTCACCTGGGACAGGGGGAAAGGATGGCTACACCTTC
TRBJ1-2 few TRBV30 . CAWTGIGGYTF TGTGCCTGGACTGGGATTGGGGGCTACACCTTC
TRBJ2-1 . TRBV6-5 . CASSPGTAPGNEQFF TGTGCCAGCAGTCCGGGGACGGCCCCCGGAAATGAGCAGTTCTTC
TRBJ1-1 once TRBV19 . CASSSPGRWTEAFF TGTGCCAGTAGTAGCCCGGGACGGTGGACTGAAGCTTTCTTT
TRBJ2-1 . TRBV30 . CAWKVPNEQFF TGTGCCTGGAAGGTACCCAATGAGCAGTTCTTC
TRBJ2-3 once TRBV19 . CASSKDVRDTQYF TGTGCCAGTAGTAAGGACGTGAGGGATACGCAGTATTTT
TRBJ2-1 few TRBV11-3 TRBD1 CASSPGTGSYNEQFF TGTGCCAGCAGCCCAGGGACAGGCTCCTACAATGAGCAGTTCTTC
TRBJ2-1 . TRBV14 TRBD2 CASSQAGGSSYNEQFF TGTGCCAGCAGCCAAGCGGGCGGGAGCTCCTACAATGAGCAGTTCTTC